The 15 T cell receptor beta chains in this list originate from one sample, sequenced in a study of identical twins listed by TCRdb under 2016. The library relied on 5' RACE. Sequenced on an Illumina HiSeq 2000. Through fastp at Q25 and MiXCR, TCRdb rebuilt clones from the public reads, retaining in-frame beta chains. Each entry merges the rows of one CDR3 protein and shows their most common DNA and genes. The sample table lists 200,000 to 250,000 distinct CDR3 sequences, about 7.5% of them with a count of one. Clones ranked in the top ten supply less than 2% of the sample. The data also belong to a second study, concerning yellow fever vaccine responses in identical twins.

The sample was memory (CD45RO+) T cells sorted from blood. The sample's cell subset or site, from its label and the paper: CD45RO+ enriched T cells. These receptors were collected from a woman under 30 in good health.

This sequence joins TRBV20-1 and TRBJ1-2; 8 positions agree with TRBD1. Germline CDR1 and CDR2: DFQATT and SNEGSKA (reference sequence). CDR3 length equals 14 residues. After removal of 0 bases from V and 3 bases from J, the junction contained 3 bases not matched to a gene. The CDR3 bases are TGCAGTGCTAGAGAAGAGGACAGGGACTATGGCTACACCTTC. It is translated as CSAREEDRDYGYTF.

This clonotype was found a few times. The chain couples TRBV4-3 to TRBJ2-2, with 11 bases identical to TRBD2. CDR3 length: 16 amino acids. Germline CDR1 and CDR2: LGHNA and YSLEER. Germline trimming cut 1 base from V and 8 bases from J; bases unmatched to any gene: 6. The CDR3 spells CASSQARTSGLGELFF. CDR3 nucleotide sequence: TGCGCCAGCAGCCAAGCCCGGACTAGCGGGTTAGGGGAGCTGTTTTTT.

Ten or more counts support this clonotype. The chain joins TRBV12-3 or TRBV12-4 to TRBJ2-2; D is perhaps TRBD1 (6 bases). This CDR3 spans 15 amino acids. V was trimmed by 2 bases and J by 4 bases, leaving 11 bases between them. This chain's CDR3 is CASSLLQGLTGELFF. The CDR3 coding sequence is TGTGCCAGCAGTTTACTACAGGGTCTCACCGGGGAGCTGTTTTTT.

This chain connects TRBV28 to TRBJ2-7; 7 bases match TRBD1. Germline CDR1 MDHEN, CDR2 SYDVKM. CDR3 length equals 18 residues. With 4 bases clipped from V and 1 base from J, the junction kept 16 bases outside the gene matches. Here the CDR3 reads CASSCRDSGRLCSYEQYF. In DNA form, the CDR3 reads TGTGCCAGCAGTTGTCGGGACAGCGGTCGATTATGTTCCTACGAGCAGTACTTC.

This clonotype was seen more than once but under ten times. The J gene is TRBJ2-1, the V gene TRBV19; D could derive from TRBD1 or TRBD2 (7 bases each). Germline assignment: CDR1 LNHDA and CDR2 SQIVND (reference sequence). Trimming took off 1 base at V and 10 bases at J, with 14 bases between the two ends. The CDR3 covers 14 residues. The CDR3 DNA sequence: TGTGCCAGTAGTATAGGGGGACAGACTAGCGAGCAGTTCTTC. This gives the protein CASSIGGQTSEQFF.

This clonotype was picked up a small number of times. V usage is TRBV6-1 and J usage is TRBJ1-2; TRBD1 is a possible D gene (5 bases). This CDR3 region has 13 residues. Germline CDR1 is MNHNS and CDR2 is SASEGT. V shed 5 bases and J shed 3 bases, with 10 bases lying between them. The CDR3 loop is CASSIREDYGYTF. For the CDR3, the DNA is TGTGCCAGCAGTATCAGGGAGGACTATGGCTACACCTTC.

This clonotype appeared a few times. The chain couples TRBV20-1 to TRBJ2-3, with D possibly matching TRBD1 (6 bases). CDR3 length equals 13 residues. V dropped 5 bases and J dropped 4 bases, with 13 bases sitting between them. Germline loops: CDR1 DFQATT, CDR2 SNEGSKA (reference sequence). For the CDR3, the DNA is TGCAGTGCTCAACAGTCAGGGGCAGATACGCAGTATTTT. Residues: CSAQQSGADTQYF.

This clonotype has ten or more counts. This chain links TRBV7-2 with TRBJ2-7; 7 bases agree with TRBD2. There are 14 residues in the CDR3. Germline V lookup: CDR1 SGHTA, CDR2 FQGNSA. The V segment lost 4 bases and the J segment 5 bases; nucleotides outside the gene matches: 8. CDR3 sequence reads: CASSSWTSRNEQYF. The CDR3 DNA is TGTGCCAGCAGCTCCTGGACTAGTCGGAACGAGCAGTACTTC.

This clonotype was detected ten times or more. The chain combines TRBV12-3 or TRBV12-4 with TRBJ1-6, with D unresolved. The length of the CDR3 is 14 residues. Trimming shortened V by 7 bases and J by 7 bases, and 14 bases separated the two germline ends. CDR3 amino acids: CASIPGIENSPLHF. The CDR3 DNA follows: TGTGCCAGCATTCCGGGGATCGAGAATTCACCCCTCCACTTT.

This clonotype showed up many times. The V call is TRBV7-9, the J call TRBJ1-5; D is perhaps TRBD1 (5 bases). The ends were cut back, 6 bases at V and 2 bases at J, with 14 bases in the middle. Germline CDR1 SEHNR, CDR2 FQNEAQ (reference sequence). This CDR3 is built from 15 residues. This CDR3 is CASSPGTYGNQPQHF. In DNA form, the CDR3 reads TGTGCCAGCAGTCCCGGGACGTATGGCAATCAGCCCCAGCATTTT.

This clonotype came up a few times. The CDR3 here is CSARGTSEPGANYEQYF. As DNA, the CDR3 is TGCAGTGCTAGGGGGACTAGCGAACCTGGGGCAAACTACGAGCAGTACTTC. The rearrangement uses TRBV20-1 and TRBJ2-7, with 10 positions matching TRBD2. Trimming cost V 3 bases and J 3 bases; bases outside gene matches: 14. The germline V gene encodes CDR1 DFQATT and CDR2 SNEGSKA (reference sequence). CDR3 size: 17 residues.

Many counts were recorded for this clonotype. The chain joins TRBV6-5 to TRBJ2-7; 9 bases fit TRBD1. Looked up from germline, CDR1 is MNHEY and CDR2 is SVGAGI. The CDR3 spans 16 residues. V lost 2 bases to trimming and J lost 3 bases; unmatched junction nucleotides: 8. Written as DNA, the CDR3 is TGTGCCAGCAGTTACAAATTGACAGGGGGGGTCTACGAGCAGTACTTC. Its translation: CASSYKLTGGVYEQYF.

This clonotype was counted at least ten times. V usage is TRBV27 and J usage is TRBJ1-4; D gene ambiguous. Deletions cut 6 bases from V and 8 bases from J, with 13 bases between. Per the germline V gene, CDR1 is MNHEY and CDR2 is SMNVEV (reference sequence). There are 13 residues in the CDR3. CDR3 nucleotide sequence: TGTGCCAGCAGGAGCCTAGGTCGGGAAAAACTGTTTTTT. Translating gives CASRSLGREKLFF.

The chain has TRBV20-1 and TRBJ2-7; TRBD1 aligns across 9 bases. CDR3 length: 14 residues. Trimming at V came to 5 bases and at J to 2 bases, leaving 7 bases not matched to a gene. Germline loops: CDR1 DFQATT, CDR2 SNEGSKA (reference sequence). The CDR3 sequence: CSAQPGQGTYEQYF. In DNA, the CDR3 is TGCAGTGCTCAGCCGGGACAGGGTACCTACGAGCAGTACTTC.

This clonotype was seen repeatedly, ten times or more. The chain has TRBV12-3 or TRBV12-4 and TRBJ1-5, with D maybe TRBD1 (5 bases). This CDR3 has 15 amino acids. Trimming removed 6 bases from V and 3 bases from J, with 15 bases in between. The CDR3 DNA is TGTGCCAGCAGGGCGGACGGGGGGTTCAATCAGCCCCAGCATTTT. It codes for CASRADGGFNQPQHF.